What follows are 3 T cell receptor beta chains derived from one specimen sequenced in a study of shared clonotypes between healthy human individuals. Clones were read by immunoSEQ multiplex PCR, and TCRdb kept only the in-frame ones, dropping some. The sample consists of a few million clones, approximately 95% of them appearing once. Sequencing input: naive CD4+ T cells from PBMCs. The subset: CD45RA+ positively selected. The receptors stem from a man in his late teens or twenties in good health. Some clones in this sample may be carry-over from other donors' samples.

This clone was detected only a few times. The gene calls are TRBV28 and TRBJ1-1, with D uncertain. CDR1 MDHEN and CDR2 SYDVKM come from the germline V gene. The CDR3 extends over 15 amino acids. Trimming left V 2 bases short and J 0 bases short, with 10 bases between. In DNA, the CDR3 is TGTGCCAGCAGTTTACTAACAGTCATGAACACTGAAGCTTTCTTT. Translation gives CASSLLTVMNTEAFF.

The chain employs TRBV5-1 and TRBJ1-3; a weak D match, TRBD1 (6 bases). In germline, CDR1 is SGHRS, CDR2 YFSETQ. The CDR3 consists of 15 residues. V lost 5 bases and J lost 0, with 12 bases in between. CDR3 protein: CASRRSGDSGNTIYF. As DNA, the CDR3 is TGCGCCAGCAGAAGGTCAGGGGACTCTGGAAACACCATATATTTT.

V usage is TRBV4-2 and J usage is TRBJ1-1, with a tentative D call TRBD1 (6 bases). V was clipped by 4 bases and J by 7 bases, with 16 bases between them. The CDR3 has 14 residues. The germline CDR1 and CDR2 sequences are LGHNA and YNFKEQ. CDR3 sequence: CASSRDGQRDEAFF. For the CDR3, the DNA is TGTGCCAGCAGCCGGGACGGACAGCGGGATGAAGCTTTCTTT.